Sequencing of this TCR beta chain was carried out in a study of siplizumab effects on memory and regulatory T cells. Study-level points and caveats: Proliferating CD4+ or CD8+ clones, roughly 75-95% of them, lacked an assignable naive or memory phenotype. The diversity of naive T cells seemed greater than that of memory cells, and their alloresponse contribution seemed major.

The assay was immunoSEQ multiplex PCR, and TCRdb's table has in-frame clones only and misses some. The sample holds fewer than 120,000 clones, roughly 90% seen once. As to this clone: Its specificity is unknown.

V was cut by 1 base and J by 3 bases, with 14 bases left in between. The germline CDR1 and CDR2 sequences are SGHNT and YYREEE (reference sequence). There are 15 residues in the CDR3. The chain uses TRBV5-4 and TRBJ2-7; D not certain. The clonotype comes from a human donor in good health. Material: CD4+ T cells sorted from blood. CDR3 region: CASSLLGTSHYEQYF. CDR3 in DNA: TGTGCCAGCAGCTTGCTAGGAACATCTCACTACGAGCAGTACTTC.